A selection of T cell receptor beta chains follows, all from one sample in a study of blood T cell repertoires in COVID-19. Assay used: immunoSEQ multiplex PCR; TCRdb lists only in-frame clones, some missing. The sample includes fewer than 300,000 clones, approximately 81% of them seen just once. Sequenced input: peripheral blood. These receptors originate from a woman between 18 and 29 years old with acute or convalescent COVID-19. CDR3s include the opening cysteine and the closing phenylalanine or tryptophan. A D gene is named only where the DNA matches it firmly. Part of the rows lack a size; the others show once, few, many or a class for expanded clones.

size: -
V: TRBV15
D: TRBD1
J: TRBJ2-1
DNA: TGTGCCACCAGCAGTGGACAGGGTCGATCCAATGAGCAGTTCTTC
CDR3: CATSSGQGRSNEQFF

size: -
V: TRBV6-1
D: -
J: TRBJ2-2
DNA: TGTGCCAGCAGTGAACGGGTTGCCGGGGAGCTGTTTTTT
CDR3: CASSERVAGELFF

size: -
V: TRBV24-1
D: TRBD2
J: TRBJ2-7
DNA: TGTGCCACCAGTGATCCCGCCCGACCGGGAGGGGAGCAGTACTTC
CDR3: CATSDPARPGGEQYF

size: -
V: TRBV7-9
D: -
J: TRBJ1-1
DNA: TGTGCCAGCAGCTTAGTACTACAGGGGAACACTGAAGCTTTCTTT
CDR3: CASSLVLQGNTEAFF

size: few
V: TRBV6-5
D: -
J: TRBJ1-4
DNA: TGTGCCAGCAGTTACTCGAAGGCGACAGAGACTGAAAAACTGTTTTTT
CDR3: CASSYSKATETEKLFF

size: -
V: TRBV29-1
D: TRBD2
J: TRBJ2-7
DNA: TGCAGCGTTTTTAGCGGGGCTGACTACGAGCAGTACTTC
CDR3: CSVFSGADYEQYF

size: -
V: TRBV4-3
D: -
J: TRBJ1-3
DNA: TGCGCCAGCAGCCAAGCGAGAGCACTCTCTGGAAACACCATATATTTT
CDR3: CASSQARALSGNTIYF

size: -
V: TRBV9
D: TRBD2
J: TRBJ2-7
DNA: TGTGCCAGCAGCGCGGGACTAGCACCGGAGCAGTACTTC
CDR3: CASSAGLAPEQYF

size: -
V: TRBV6-2/TRBV6-3
D: -
J: TRBJ1-1
DNA: TGTGCCAGCAGTTATCCCCCCGGAACCCGACAGGCCACTGAAGCTTTCTTT
CDR3: CASSYPPGTRQATEAFF

size: once
V: TRBV7-2
D: -
J: TRBJ2-7
DNA: TGTGCCAGCAGCTTAGCGGGAGAGACCTACGAGCAGTACTTC
CDR3: CASSLAGETYEQYF

size: few
V: TRBV10-3
D: -
J: TRBJ1-1
DNA: TGTGCCATCAGTCTAACAGGGAACACTGAAGCTTTCTTT
CDR3: CAISLTGNTEAFF

size: -
V: TRBV4-1
D: -
J: TRBJ2-3
DNA: TGCGCCAGCAGCCAAGATTCCCGTAGCACAGATACGCAGTATTTT
CDR3: CASSQDSRSTDTQYF

size: -
V: TRBV7-2
D: TRBD1
J: TRBJ2-1
DNA: TGTGCCAGCAGCTCCACCTACAGGGGGCTACACAATGAGCAGTTCTTC
CDR3: CASSSTYRGLHNEQFF

size: once
V: TRBV7-9
D: TRBD2
J: TRBJ2-3
DNA: TGTGCCAGCAGCATCCGGACTAGCGGGACTGGCACAGATACGCAGTATTTT
CDR3: CASSIRTSGTGTDTQYF

size: -
V: TRBV3-1/TRBV3-2
D: -
J: TRBJ2-7
DNA: TGTGCCAGCAGCCAGGGACTGTCCTACGAGCAGTACTTC
CDR3: CASSQGLSYEQYF

size: -
V: TRBV4-1
D: -
J: TRBJ1-5
DNA: TGCGCCAGCAGCCAAGATTCCCACAGGGCGAATCAGCCCCAGCATTTT
CDR3: CASSQDSHRANQPQHF

size: once
V: TRBV6-2/TRBV6-3
D: TRBD2
J: TRBJ2-3
DNA: TGTGCCAGCAGCCCCGGACTAGCCGGCACAGATACGCAGTATTTT
CDR3: CASSPGLAGTDTQYF

size: few
V: TRBV27
D: TRBD1
J: TRBJ1-4
DNA: TGTGCCAGCAGCCAGTACAGGGGAGCAAAACTGTTTTTT
CDR3: CASSQYRGAKLFF

size: -
V: TRBV19
D: -
J: TRBJ1-5
DNA: TGTGCCAGTAGTAAGCGGCCGGCCCTAATCCTCGGCGTGGATCAGCCCCAGCATTTT
CDR3: CASSKRPALILGVDQPQHF

size: -
V: TRBV18
D: TRBD1
J: TRBJ2-7
DNA: TGTGCCAGCTCAACACCCCGACAGGGGGCGAACGAGCAGTACTTC
CDR3: CASSTPRQGANEQYF

size: -
V: TRBV3-1/TRBV3-2
D: -
J: TRBJ2-3
DNA: TGTGCCAGCAGCCAAGTGAAGCGGGGCACAGATACGCAGTATTTT
CDR3: CASSQVKRGTDTQYF

size: -
V: TRBV28
D: TRBD1
J: TRBJ1-4
DNA: TGTGCCAGCAATGACAGGGGTTTAGAAAAACTGTTTTTT
CDR3: CASNDRGLEKLFF

size: few
V: TRBV3-1/TRBV3-2
D: -
J: TRBJ2-7
DNA: TGTGCCAGCAGCCAACTCAGGAAGGTCTACGAGCAGTACTTC
CDR3: CASSQLRKVYEQYF

size: few
V: TRBV30
D: TRBD1
J: TRBJ2-7
DNA: TGTGCCTGGAGTGACAGGGGCTACGAGCAGTACTTC
CDR3: CAWSDRGYEQYF

size: -
V: TRBV6-2/TRBV6-3
D: -
J: TRBJ2-7
DNA: TGTGCCAGCAGTTACCCCGCAGTTGAGCAGTACTTC
CDR3: CASSYPAVEQYF

size: -
V: TRBV28
D: -
J: TRBJ1-2
DNA: TGTGCCAGCAGAGTGGACAACCGAAAAGGTGGCTACACCTTC
CDR3: CASRVDNRKGGYTF

size: -
V: TRBV9
D: -
J: TRBJ1-2
DNA: TGTGCCAGCAGCGTAGATCCCGGGGGCTATGGCTACACCTTC
CDR3: CASSVDPGGYGYTF

size: -
V: TRBV5-1
D: -
J: TRBJ1-1
DNA: TGCGCCAGCAGCCCTCAGGGGTACACTGAAGCTTTCTTT
CDR3: CASSPQGYTEAFF

size: -
V: TRBV12-5
D: TRBD1
J: TRBJ1-6
DNA: TGTGCTAGTGGTATAGGGACAGGGTTCAATTCACCCCTCCACTTT
CDR3: CASGIGTGFNSPLHF

size: -
V: TRBV4-3
D: TRBD2
J: TRBJ2-5
DNA: TGCGCCAGCAGCCAAGATCGGGATAGCGGGAGGGAGACCCAGTACTTC
CDR3: CASSQDRDSGRETQYF

size: few
V: TRBV5-4
D: -
J: TRBJ2-3
DNA: TGTGCCAGCAGTAGAAGCGGGAGCACAGATACGCAGTATTTT
CDR3: CASSRSGSTDTQYF

size: few
V: TRBV7-6
D: -
J: TRBJ1-5
DNA: TGTGCCAGCAGCTTAGTCTGCCACCTCGGGAGCAATCAGCCCCAGCATTTT
CDR3: CASSLVCHLGSNQPQHF

size: -
V: TRBV3-1/TRBV3-2
D: TRBD2
J: TRBJ2-1
DNA: TGTGCCAGCAGCCAAGATTTCAGCGGGGGGGGTTCCTACAATGAGCAGTTCTTC
CDR3: CASSQDFSGGGSYNEQFF

size: once
V: TRBV7-9
D: -
J: TRBJ2-1
DNA: TGTGCCAGCAGCATGTCTGAGGAGGATGAGCAGTTCTTC
CDR3: CASSMSEEDEQFF

size: many
V: TRBV29-1
D: -
J: TRBJ2-2
DNA: TGCAGCGTTGTCGGGGTCGCGAACACCGGGGAGCTGTTTTTT
CDR3: CSVVGVANTGELFF

size: -
V: TRBV7-8
D: TRBD1
J: TRBJ2-7
DNA: TGTGCCAGCAGCTTCTATGGTCAGGGGGCGGACGAGCAGTACTTC
CDR3: CASSFYGQGADEQYF

size: -
V: TRBV2
D: -
J: TRBJ2-5
DNA: TGTGCCAGCAGTGAAGTACTACAAAGAGAGACCCAGTACTTC
CDR3: CASSEVLQRETQYF

size: -
V: TRBV30
D: TRBD1
J: TRBJ2-7
DNA: TGTGCCTGGAGTGCAAAAAGGACAGGGGGATCGGGAGAGCAGTACTTC
CDR3: CAWSAKRTGGSGEQYF

size: -
V: TRBV30
D: TRBD1
J: TRBJ2-7
DNA: TGTGCCTGGAGGCGGGACAGGCAATCCTACGAGCAGTACTTC
CDR3: CAWRRDRQSYEQYF

size: -
V: TRBV7-2
D: -
J: TRBJ1-6
DNA: TGTGCCAGCAGCTCCCAGGGATTGGGGTACAATTCACCCCTCCACTTT
CDR3: CASSSQGLGYNSPLHF

size: -
V: TRBV4-3
D: TRBD1
J: TRBJ2-7
DNA: TGCGCCAGCAGCCAAGAAGGGACAGGGGGATACGAGCAGTACTTC
CDR3: CASSQEGTGGYEQYF

size: -
V: TRBV27
D: TRBD2
J: TRBJ2-4
DNA: TGTGCCAGCAGTTTTCGGGGGGAATATGAAAACATTCAGTACTTC
CDR3: CASSFRGEYENIQYF

size: -
V: TRBV18
D: TRBD2
J: TRBJ2-1
DNA: TGTGCCAGCTCACCAGGCCTAGCGGGTGGACGAGTTAACAATGAGCAGTTCTTC
CDR3: CASSPGLAGGRVNNEQFF

size: -
V: TRBV29-1
D: -
J: TRBJ2-1
DNA: TGCAGCGTTGGCTCACTCTCCTACAATGAGCAGTTCTTC
CDR3: CSVGSLSYNEQFF

size: -
V: TRBV19
D: -
J: TRBJ2-5
DNA: TGTGCCAGTAGTTTCGAGGGAGTAGGGGAGACCCAGTACTTC
CDR3: CASSFEGVGETQYF

size: few
V: TRBV20-1
D: -
J: TRBJ1-4
DNA: TGCAGTGCCAGTCCCCGACAGAATTATGAAAAACTGTTTTTT
CDR3: CSASPRQNYEKLFF

size: few
V: TRBV7-8
D: TRBD1
J: TRBJ2-5
DNA: TGTGCCAGCAGCCGAGGGGGACAGGGCGGAGAGACCCAGTACTTC
CDR3: CASSRGGQGGETQYF

size: -
V: TRBV7-2
D: TRBD2
J: TRBJ2-7
DNA: TGTGCCAGCAGCTTTTCCAGCGGGAGGGCCTCCGAGCAGTACTTC
CDR3: CASSFSSGRASEQYF

size: -
V: TRBV24-1
D: TRBD2
J: TRBJ2-7
DNA: TGTGCCACCAGGGCGGGGGACGAGCAGTACTTC
CDR3: CATRAGDEQYF

size: -
V: TRBV29-1
D: TRBD1
J: TRBJ2-1
DNA: TGCAGCGTAGACTACCGGGACAGAGAACACAGCTCCTACAATGAGCAGTTCTTC
CDR3: CSVDYRDREHSSYNEQFF

size: -
V: TRBV30
D: -
J: TRBJ1-1
DNA: TGTGCCACGGCGGGGACTCTGAACACTGAAGCTTTCTTT
CDR3: CATAGTLNTEAFF

size: -
V: TRBV30
D: -
J: TRBJ1-3
DNA: TGTGCCCGGATGGGCAGTTCGGCGGGTGGCACCATATATTTT
CDR3: CARMGSSAGGTIYF

size: -
V: TRBV25-1
D: TRBD2
J: TRBJ2-7
DNA: TGTGCCAGCAGTTCTAGCGGCCCTGGGTACGAGCAGTACTTC
CDR3: CASSSSGPGYEQYF

size: once
V: TRBV11-2
D: -
J: TRBJ2-7
DNA: TGTGCCAGCAGCTTATTTCCGGACGAGCAGTACTTC
CDR3: CASSLFPDEQYF

size: -
V: TRBV2
D: TRBD1
J: TRBJ1-2
DNA: TGTGCCAGCAGTCGAAACCGGGACAGGGCGGATGGCTACACCTTC
CDR3: CASSRNRDRADGYTF

size: -
V: TRBV6-5
D: TRBD1
J: TRBJ2-7
DNA: TGTGCCAGCAGTTACTCGGGGGGAAGACAGGGGACCGAGCAGTACTTC
CDR3: CASSYSGGRQGTEQYF

size: -
V: TRBV11-2
D: -
J: TRBJ2-1
DNA: TGTGCCAGCAGCGGGGAGAGCTCCTACAATGAGCAGTTCTTC
CDR3: CASSGESSYNEQFF